Below, 18 T cell receptor beta chains from the same sample are listed, as sequenced in a study of identical twins. TCRdb called the 5' RACE reads again in MiXCR, with one record for every CDR3 protein. This repertoire shows 450,000 or so distinct CDR3 sequences, 20% to 25% found once; its top ten account for 2.9%. These sequences were also reported in another study, on T cells expressing NK-cell markers.

The sequencing sample was made of CD4+ T cells sorted from blood. The origin of the receptors is a woman between 18 and 30 years old in good health.

This clonotype was seen more than once but under ten times. The V gene is TRBV20-1, the J gene TRBJ2-3; the D gene could be TRBD1 or TRBD2 (6 bases each). Germline lookup yields CDR1 DFQATT and CDR2 SNEGSKA (reference sequence). V was trimmed by 3 bases and J by 5 bases, leaving 21 bases between them. CDR3 length: 16 amino acids. The CDR3 reads CSASGGSGSPLDTQYF. CDR3 coding DNA: TGCAGTGCTAGCGGGGGCAGCGGGTCCCCCCTAGATACGCAGTATTTT.

This clonotype was observed a few times. The rearrangement joins TRBV4-2 to TRBJ2-5; D is uncertain. The CDR3 extends over 12 amino acids. V shed 0 bases and J shed 13 bases, with 12 bases lying between them. Per the germline V gene, CDR1 is LGHNA and CDR2 is YNFKEQ. CDR3 residues: CASSQDNGPPYF. Here the CDR3 DNA reads TGTGCCAGCAGCCAAGATAACGGCCCGCCGTACTTC.

The chain couples TRBV29-1 to TRBJ2-5; D remains ambiguous. The CDR3 contains 14 residues. Per the germline V gene, CDR1 is SQVTM and CDR2 is ANQGSEA. Trimming stripped 5 bases from V and 2 bases from J, with 15 bases between. CDR3 nucleotides: TGCAGCGTTCACGATTTTGGGAATCAAGAGACCCAGTACTTC. It translates to CSVHDFGNQETQYF.

This clonotype was seen a few times. The chain combines TRBV9 with TRBJ2-3; 8 positions match TRBD2. The germline V gene has CDR1 SGDLS and CDR2 YYNGEE. CDR3 size: 17 residues. Trimming cost V 0 bases and J 1 base; bases outside gene matches: 7. The CDR3 protein is CASSVATGGVGTDTQYF. The DNA for the CDR3 is TGTGCCAGCAGCGTAGCTACGGGAGGGGTGGGCACAGATACGCAGTATTTT.

The rearrangement uses TRBV11-2 and TRBJ2-5; possibly TRBD2 for D (5 bases). The CDR3 loop spans 12 amino acids. CDR1 is SGHAT, CDR2 FQNNGV, per germline. V lost 4 bases, J lost 9 bases, and 12 bases lay in between. This CDR3 is CASSSGPEAQYF. The CDR3 region has the DNA TGTGCCAGCAGCTCCGGACCGGAGGCCCAGTACTTC.

The chain employs TRBV2 and TRBJ1-1; possible D gene TRBD1, 6 bases. Germline V CDR1 and CDR2: SNHLY, FYNNEI. V lost 6 bases and J lost 8, with 16 bases in between. The CDR3 contains 13 residues. CDR3 loop: CASRTGTYDEAFF. The CDR3 coding sequence is TGTGCCAGCAGGACCGGGACATACGACGAAGCTTTCTTT.

This clonotype was observed a handful of times. The chain couples TRBV5-6 to TRBJ2-5, with 13 nucleotides matching TRBD2. CDR1 and CDR2 (germline): SGHDT, YYEEEE. V shed 3 bases, J shed 1 base, and the junction held 3 bases outside the gene matches. The CDR3 has 16 residues. For the CDR3, the DNA is TGTGCCAGCAGCTGGACTAGCGGGGGTTTCCAAGAGACCCAGTACTTC. This encodes CASSWTSGGFQETQYF.

This clonotype was observed a handful of times. The chain couples TRBV20-1 to TRBJ1-3; D is unresolved. The CDR3 extends over 15 amino acids. Between the trimmed V and J ends, which lost 0 bases and 0 bases, there was a span of 9 bases. Germline V gene sequence: CDR1 DFQATT, CDR2 SNEGSKA (reference sequence). The CDR3 is CSARDPAASGNTIYF. The CDR3 bases are TGCAGTGCTAGAGATCCGGCCGCCTCTGGAAACACCATATATTTT.

This sequence joins TRBV24-1 and TRBJ2-1; 14 positions agree with TRBD2. Germline CDR1 reads KGHDR; CDR2 reads SFDVKD. With V trimmed by 4 bases and J by 8 bases, 6 bases remained unmatched. The CDR3 runs 16 residues. The CDR3 DNA is TGTGCCACCAGTGACACCGGGACTAGCGGGAGCGATGAGCAGTTCTTC. This codes for CATSDTGTSGSDEQFF.

This clonotype appeared a few times. The chain couples TRBV12-3 or TRBV12-4 to TRBJ2-2, with D possibly being TRBD1 (6 bases). The length of the CDR3 is 16 residues. V was clipped by 4 bases and J by 7 bases, with 19 bases between them. CDR3 in DNA: TGTGCCAGCAGTTGGGGGCTAGATCCTTTCCTCGGGGAGCTGTTTTTT. Protein sequence: CASSWGLDPFLGELFF.

This clonotype was observed a handful of times. J is TRBJ2-4 and V is TRBV10-3, with TRBD2 matching over 7 bases. The germline CDR1 and CDR2 sequences are ENHRY and SYGVKD. With 5 bases clipped from V and 7 bases from J, the junction kept 2 bases outside the gene matches. The CDR3 consists of 12 residues. The CDR3 region is CAISHSGNIQYF. The DNA for the CDR3 is TGTGCCATCAGTCATAGCGGGAACATTCAGTACTTC.

This chain uses TRBV12-5 with TRBJ2-2, with unresolved D. V was shortened by 1 base and J by 6 bases, with 6 bases between the two germline ends. The CDR3 is 13 residues long. CDR1 is LGHNT and CDR2 is FRNRAP in the germline V gene. The CDR3 DNA follows: TGTGCTAGTGGTTTGGCATTCTCCGGGGAGCTGTTTTTT. Protein product: CASGLAFSGELFF. The whole variable domain, remainder taken from reference TRBV12-5 and TRBJ2-2, is DARVTQTPRHKVTEMGQEVTMRCQPILGHNTVFWYRQTMMQGLELLAYFRNRAPLDDSGMPKDRFSAEMPDATLATLKIQPSEPRDSAVYFCASGLAFSGELFFGEGSRLTVL.

This rearrangement joins TRBV5-1 to TRBJ1-1; possible D gene TRBD1, 6 bases. The V gene lost 4 bases and the J gene lost 8 bases, with 18 bases spanning the gap. CDR3 length: 14 residues. Per germline, CDR1 SGHRS and CDR2 YFSETQ. CDR3 sequence (DNA): TGCGCCAGCAGCCCATCGGACAGCGTACCCGAAGCTTTCTTT. Translation gives CASSPSDSVPEAFF. The entire variable domain, with the rest obtained from reference TRBV5-1 and TRBJ1-1, is as follows: KAGVTQTPRYLIKTRGQQVTLSCSPISGHRSVSWYQQTPGQGLQFLFEYFSETQRNKGNFPGRFSGRQFSNSRSEMNVSTLELGDSALYLCASSPSDSVPEAFFGQGTRLTVV.

The chain is built from TRBV11-2 and TRBJ2-7; TRBD1 matches at 9 bases. The trim removed 6 bases at V and 2 bases at J, leaving 8 bases unmatched. The CDR3 is made up of 15 amino acids. Germline V lookup: CDR1 SGHAT, CDR2 FQNNGV. The CDR3 here is CASRPLGTGTYEQYF. CDR3 nucleotides: TGTGCCAGCAGACCTCTCGGGACAGGGACCTACGAGCAGTACTTC.

The J gene is TRBJ1-1, the V gene TRBV5-1; no reliable D call. CDR3 length: 13 amino acids. The germline CDR1 and CDR2 sequences are SGHRS and YFSETQ. Trimming removed 4 bases from V and 4 bases from J, with 11 bases in between. The CDR3 loop reads CASSIGTGTEAFF. CDR3 DNA sequence: TGCGCCAGCAGCATCGGAACGGGCACTGAAGCTTTCTTT.

The V call is TRBV5-6, the J call TRBJ2-1; D is perhaps TRBD2 (6 bases). Germline V gene lookup returns CDR1 SGHDT and CDR2 YYEEEE. V was shortened by 1 base and J by 0 bases, with 14 bases between the two germline ends. The CDR3 runs to 17 residues. CDR3 protein: CASSLNGGAGSYNEQFF. CDR3 DNA sequence: TGTGCCAGCAGCTTGAACGGGGGAGCCGGCTCCTACAATGAGCAGTTCTTC.

This clonotype came up a few times. The V gene is TRBV7-2, the J gene TRBJ2-3, with 10 bases matching TRBD2. The germline CDR1 and CDR2 sequences are SGHTA and FQGNSA. V gave up 2 bases and J gave up 4 bases; unmatched junction bases: 0. CDR3 size: 14 residues. CDR3 in amino acids: CASSLSGRADTQYF. The DNA of the CDR3 is TGTGCCAGCAGCTTAAGCGGGAGGGCAGATACGCAGTATTTT.

This clonotype was seen only a few times. J is TRBJ2-7 and V is TRBV20-1; the match to TRBD2 covers 11 bases. The trim removed 4 bases at V and 0 bases at J, leaving 2 bases unmatched. The CDR3 loop spans 14 amino acids. Germline lookup yields CDR1 DFQATT and CDR2 SNEGSKA (reference sequence). The CDR3 DNA sequence: TGCAGTGCTAAACTAGCGGGGGACTCCTACGAGCAGTACTTC. Amino acids: CSAKLAGDSYEQYF.